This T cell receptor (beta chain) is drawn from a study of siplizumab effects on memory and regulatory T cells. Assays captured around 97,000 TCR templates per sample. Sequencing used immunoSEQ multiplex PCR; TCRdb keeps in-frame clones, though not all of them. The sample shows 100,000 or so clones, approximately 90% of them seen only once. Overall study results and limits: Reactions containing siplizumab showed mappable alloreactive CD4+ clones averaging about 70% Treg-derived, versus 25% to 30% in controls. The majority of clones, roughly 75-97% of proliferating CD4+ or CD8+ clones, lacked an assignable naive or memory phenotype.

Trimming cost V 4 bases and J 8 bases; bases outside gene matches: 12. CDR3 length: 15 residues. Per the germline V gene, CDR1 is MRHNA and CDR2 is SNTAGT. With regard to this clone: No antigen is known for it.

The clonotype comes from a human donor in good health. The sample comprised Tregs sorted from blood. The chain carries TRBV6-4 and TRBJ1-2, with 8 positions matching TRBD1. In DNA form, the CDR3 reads TGTGCCAGCAGTGCCACAACGACAGGGGAGAGAGGCTACACCTTC. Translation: CASSATTTGERGYTF.